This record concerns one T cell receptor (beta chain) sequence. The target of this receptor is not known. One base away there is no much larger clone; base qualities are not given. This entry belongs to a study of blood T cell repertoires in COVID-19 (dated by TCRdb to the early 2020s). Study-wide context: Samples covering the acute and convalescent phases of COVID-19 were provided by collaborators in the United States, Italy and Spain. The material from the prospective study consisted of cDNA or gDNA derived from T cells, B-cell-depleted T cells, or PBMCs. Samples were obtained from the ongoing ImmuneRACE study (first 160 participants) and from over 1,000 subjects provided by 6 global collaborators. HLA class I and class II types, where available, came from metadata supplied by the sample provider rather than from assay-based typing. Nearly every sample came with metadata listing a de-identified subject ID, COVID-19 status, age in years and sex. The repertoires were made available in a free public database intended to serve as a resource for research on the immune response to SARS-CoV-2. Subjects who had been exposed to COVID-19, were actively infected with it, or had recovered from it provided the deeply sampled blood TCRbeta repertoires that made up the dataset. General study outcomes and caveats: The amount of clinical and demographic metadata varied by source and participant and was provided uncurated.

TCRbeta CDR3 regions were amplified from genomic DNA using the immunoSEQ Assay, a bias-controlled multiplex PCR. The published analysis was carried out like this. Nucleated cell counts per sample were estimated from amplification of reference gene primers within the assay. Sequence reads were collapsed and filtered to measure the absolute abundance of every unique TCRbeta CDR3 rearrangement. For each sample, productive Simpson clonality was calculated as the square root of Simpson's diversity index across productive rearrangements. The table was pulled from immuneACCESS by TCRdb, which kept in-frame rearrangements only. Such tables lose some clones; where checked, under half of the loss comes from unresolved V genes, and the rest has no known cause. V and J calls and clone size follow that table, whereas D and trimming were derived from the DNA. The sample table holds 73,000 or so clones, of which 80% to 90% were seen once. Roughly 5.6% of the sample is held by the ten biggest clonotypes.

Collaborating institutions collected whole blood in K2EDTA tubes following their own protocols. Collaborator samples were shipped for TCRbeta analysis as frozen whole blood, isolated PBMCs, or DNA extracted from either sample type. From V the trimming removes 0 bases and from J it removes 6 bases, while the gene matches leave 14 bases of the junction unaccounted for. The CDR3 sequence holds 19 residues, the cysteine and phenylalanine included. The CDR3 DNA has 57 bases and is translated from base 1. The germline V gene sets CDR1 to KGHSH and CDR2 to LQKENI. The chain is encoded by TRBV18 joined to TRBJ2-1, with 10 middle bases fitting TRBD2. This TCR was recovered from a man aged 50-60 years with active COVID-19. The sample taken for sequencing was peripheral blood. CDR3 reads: CASSPPRERAGGPINEQFF. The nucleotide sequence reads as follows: TGTGCCAGCTCACCACCCAGGGAAAGAGCGGGAGGGCCTATCAATGAGCAGTTCTTC.